The sequence of this T cell receptor (beta chain) was determined in a study of Tregs in tolerant kidney transplant recipients. This clone appeared a few times. The antigen is undetermined. Overall study findings and caveats: Validation in larger populations is needed because few patients were studied. Expanding Tregs on activated donor B cells appeared to best identify donor-specific TCRbeta clones. Nucleotide sequences could not be compared across some patients' samples due to primer changes.

Profiling relied on immunoSEQ multiplex PCR, and the TCRdb table lists in-frame clones only, not all of them. The data contain approximately 98,000 clones, around 91% of them singletons. Thawed PBMCs were FACS-sorted into unstimulated CD4+CD25+CD127- regulatory T cells, CD4+CD25- non-regulatory cells, CD4 and CD8 cells. The sequence derives from a human donor who received a combined kidney and bone marrow transplant. Specimen: CD4+ T cells from blood, collected before the transplant.

The CDR3 nucleotides are TGTGCCAGCAGCCCCGGGGGGGGAACCCAAGAGACCCAGTACTTC. Translating gives CASSPGGGTQETQYF. The chain combines TRBV5-5 with TRBJ2-5; TRBD2 agrees at 8 bases. CDR1 and CDR2 from the germline V gene are SGHKS and YYEKEE (reference sequence). With 4 bases clipped from V and 1 base from J, the junction kept 6 bases outside the gene matches. This CDR3 has 15 amino acids.